This TCR beta chain is drawn from a study of cytomegalovirus exposure and HLA in healthy donors. A remark on this clone: Mismatch with germline at one junction end may stem from a read error. This specimen includes other DNA sequences encoding the same CDR3.

This CDR3 has 14 amino acids. Germline lookup yields CDR1 GTSNPN and CDR2 SVGIG (reference sequence). The PCR employed 60 Vbeta primers together with 13 Jbeta primers. Sequencing used immunoSEQ multiplex PCR; TCRdb keeps in-frame clones, though not all of them. The table shows about 97,000 clones, with around four fifths occurring only once. The sequence was collected from a man aged 40-49 years in good health and CMV-seronegative. Sequenced material: PBMCs. The rearrangement joins TRBV30 to TRBJ1-1; possibly TRBD1 for D (5 bases). CDR3 bases: TGTGCCTGGAGTGTCGAGACAGAGAACACTGAGGCTTTCTTT. It translates to CAWSVETENTEAFF.